This TCR beta chain was observed in a study of blood T cell repertoires in COVID-19. The overall study: COVID-19 samples from acute and convalescent phases originated in the United States, Italy and Spain. The cDNA or gDNA used as material had been derived from T cells, B-cell-depleted T cells, or PBMCs.

In the original workflow: Reference gene primer amplification in the assay estimated nucleated cell counts. Repertoires were generated with immunoSEQ multiplex PCR, while TCRdb's copy carries only in-frame clones and drops some. The DNA gave D and trimming, while V, J and clone size come from that table. This table has around 190,000 clones, around 80% appearing once. The CDR3 totals 16 residues. The ends were cut back, 1 base at V and 0 bases at J, with 10 bases in the middle. Germline V gene data show CDR1 as MGHRA and CDR2 as YSYEKL. The V gene is TRBV4-1, the J gene TRBJ2-1; D is unresolved. The material sequenced was peripheral blood. This clonotype originated in a human donor in a cohort sampled during active COVID-19. Here the CDR3 DNA reads TGCGCCAGCAGCCAAGTCAACCTAGTCTCCTACAATGAGCAGTTCTTC. It specifies CASSQVNLVSYNEQFF.